This T cell receptor (beta chain) appears in the sequencing data of a study of regulatory T cells in long-lasting Graves disease. Time point denoted: persistent/refractory GD, antithyroid drugs over 5 years with positive TRAb. With RNA extracted from PBMCs as input, the TCR library was made. Guidelines of the American Thyroid Association were used to diagnose Graves' disease. Whole-study findings and limits: Accuracy may have been reduced by the small sample size. Persistent patients shared more public clonotypes (roughly 2,500) than new patients (just under 1,000).

The sample holds many counts of this clonotype. The antigen is undetermined. The CDR3 is made up of 12 amino acids. V was clipped by 10 bases and J by 8 bases; unmatched bases: 8. Germline CDR1 reads MDHEN; CDR2 reads SYDVKM. Relying on iRepertoire HTBI primers and Arm-PCR of CDR3 regions, the team built TCR beta libraries. TCRdb itself ran the multiplex PCR reads through MiXCR, one entry per CDR3 protein. The sample yields about 430,000 distinct CDR3 sequences, around a fifth seen once. The sequencing used peripheral blood mononuclear cells (PBMCs), collected when the disease was refractory, from a patient treated with antithyroid drugs. The clonotype was recovered from a female donor with Graves disease. The chain joins TRBV28 to TRBJ1-1; 9 nucleotides match TRBD1. The CDR3 region has the DNA TGTGCCACCGACAGGGGGGTCGACGAAGCTTTCTTT. This translates into CATDRGVDEAFF.